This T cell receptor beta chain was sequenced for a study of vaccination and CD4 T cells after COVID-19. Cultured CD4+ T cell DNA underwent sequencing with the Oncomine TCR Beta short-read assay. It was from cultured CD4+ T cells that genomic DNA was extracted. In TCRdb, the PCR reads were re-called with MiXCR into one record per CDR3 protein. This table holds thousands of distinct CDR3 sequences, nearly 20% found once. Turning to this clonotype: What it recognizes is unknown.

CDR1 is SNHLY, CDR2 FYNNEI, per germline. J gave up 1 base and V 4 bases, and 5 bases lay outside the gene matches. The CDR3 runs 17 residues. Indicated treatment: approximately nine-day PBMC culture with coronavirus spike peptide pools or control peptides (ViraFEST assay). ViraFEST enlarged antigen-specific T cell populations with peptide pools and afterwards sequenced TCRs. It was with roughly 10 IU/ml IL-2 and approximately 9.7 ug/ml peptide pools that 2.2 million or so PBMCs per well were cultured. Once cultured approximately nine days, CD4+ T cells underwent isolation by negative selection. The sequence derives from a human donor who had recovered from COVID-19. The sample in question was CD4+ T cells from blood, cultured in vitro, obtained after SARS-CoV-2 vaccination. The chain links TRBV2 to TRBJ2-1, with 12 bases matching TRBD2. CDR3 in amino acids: CASSGTSGIGSYNEQFF. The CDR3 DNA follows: TGTGCCAGCAGTGGGACTAGCGGGATTGGGTCCTACAATGAGCAGTTCTTC.